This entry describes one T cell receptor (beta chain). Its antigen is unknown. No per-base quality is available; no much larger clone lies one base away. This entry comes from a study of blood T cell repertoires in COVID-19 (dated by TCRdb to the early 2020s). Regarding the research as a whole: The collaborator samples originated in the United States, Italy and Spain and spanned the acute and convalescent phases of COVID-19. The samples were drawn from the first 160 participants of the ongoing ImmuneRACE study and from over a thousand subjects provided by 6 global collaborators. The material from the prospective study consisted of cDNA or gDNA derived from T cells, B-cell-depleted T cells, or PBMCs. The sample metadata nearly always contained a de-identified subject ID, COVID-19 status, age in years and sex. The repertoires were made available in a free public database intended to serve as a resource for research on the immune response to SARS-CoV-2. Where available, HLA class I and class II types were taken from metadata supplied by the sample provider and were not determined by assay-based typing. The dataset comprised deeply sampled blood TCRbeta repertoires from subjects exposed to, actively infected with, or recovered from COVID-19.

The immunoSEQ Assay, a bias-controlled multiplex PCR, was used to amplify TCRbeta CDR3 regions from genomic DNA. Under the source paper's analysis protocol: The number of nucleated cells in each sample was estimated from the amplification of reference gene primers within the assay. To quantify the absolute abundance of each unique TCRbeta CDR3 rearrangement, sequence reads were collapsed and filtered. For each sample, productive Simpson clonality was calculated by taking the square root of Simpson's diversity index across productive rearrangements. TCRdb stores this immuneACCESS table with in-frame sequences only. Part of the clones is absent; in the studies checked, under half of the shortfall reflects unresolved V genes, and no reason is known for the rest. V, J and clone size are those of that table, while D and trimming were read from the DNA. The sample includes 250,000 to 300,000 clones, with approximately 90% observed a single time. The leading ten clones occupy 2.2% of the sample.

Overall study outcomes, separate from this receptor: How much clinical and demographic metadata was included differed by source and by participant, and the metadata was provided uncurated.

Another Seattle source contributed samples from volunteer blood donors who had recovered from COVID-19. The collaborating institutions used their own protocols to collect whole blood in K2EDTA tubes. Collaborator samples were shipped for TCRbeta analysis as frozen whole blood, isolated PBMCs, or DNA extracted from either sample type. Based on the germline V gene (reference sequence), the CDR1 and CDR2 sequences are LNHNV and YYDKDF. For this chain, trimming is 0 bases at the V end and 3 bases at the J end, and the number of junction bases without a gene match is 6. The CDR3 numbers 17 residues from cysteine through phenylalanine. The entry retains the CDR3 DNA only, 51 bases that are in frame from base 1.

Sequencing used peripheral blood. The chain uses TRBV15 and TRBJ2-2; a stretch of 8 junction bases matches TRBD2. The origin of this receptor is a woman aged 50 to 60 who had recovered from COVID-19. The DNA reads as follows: TGTGCCACCAGCAGAGATCGGGAGGGACTGGACACCGGGGAGCTGTTTTTT. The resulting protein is CATSRDREGLDTGELFF.